The clone carrying this T cell receptor (beta chain) was counted a few times. Each CDR3 protein is one row after TCRdb ran MiXCR on the RT-PCR reads. The sample lists about 700,000 distinct CDR3 sequences; approximately 14% were seen once. CDR1 is SEHNR, CDR2 FQNEAQ, per germline (reference sequence). Trimming took off 7 bases at V and 1 base at J, with 16 bases between the two ends. The CDR3 length is 15 residues. This chain connects TRBV7-9 to TRBJ1-1; D might be TRBD1 (6 bases). The sequence derives from a female donor in good health, serving as a healthy control. Input material: memory CD4+ T cells from blood. CDR3 DNA: TGTGCCAGCACATTACAGGGCACGGCGAACACTGAAGCTTTCTTT. It encodes CASTLQGTANTEAFF. The full variable domain, completed using reference TRBV7-9 and TRBJ1-1, is DTGVSQNPRHKITKRGQNVTFRCDPISEHNRLYWYRQTLGQGPEFLTYFQNEAQLEKSRLLSDRFSAERPKGSFSTLEIQRTEQGDSAMYLCASTLQGTANTEAFFGQGTRLTVV.